One sample yielded the 9 T cell receptor beta chains listed below, sequenced in a study of regulatory T cells in long-lasting Graves disease. The time point: newly diagnosed GD, antithyroid drugs for less than 3 months. Extracted PBMC RNA gave rise to the TCR library. Building the TCR beta libraries relied on iRepertoire HTBI primers, and CDR3 regions underwent Arm-PCR. TCRdb fed the multiplex PCR reads into MiXCR, producing one record per CDR3 protein. Of about 470,000 distinct CDR3 sequences detected, 15% appear once; the ten largest clones hold over 15%. This sample was shared with a second study, whose subject was T cells in Graves' hyperthyroidism and ophthalmopathy.

Here the sequenced sample was peripheral blood mononuclear cells (PBMCs), taken at new diagnosis, from a patient treated with antithyroid drugs. These receptors all come from a woman aged 25-40 years with Graves disease.

There are many counts of this clonotype. The gene calls are TRBV18 and TRBJ2-5; possible D gene TRBD2, 5 bases. This CDR3 region has 16 residues. CDR1 is KGHSH, CDR2 LQKENI, per germline. V lost 2 bases and J lost 4, with 17 bases in between. The CDR3 DNA reads as TGTGCCAGCTCACCAAAATCGTCGGGGTCGGGAGAGACCCAGTACTTC. Residues: CASSPKSSGSGETQYF.

This clonotype has more than one count but fewer than ten. The DNA for the CDR3 is TGCGCCAGCAGCTTGTTGGGGGCCTCGGAAGAAAAACTGTTTTTT. Translating it yields CASSLLGASEEKLFF. The chain is built from TRBV5-1 and TRBJ1-4; a possible D gene is TRBD1 (6 bases). Trimming left V 1 base short and J 8 bases short, with 15 bases between. The CDR3 totals 15 residues. Germline V gene sequence: CDR1 SGHRS, CDR2 YFSETQ.

This clonotype showed up many times. The chain couples TRBV11-1 to TRBJ1-6, with a tentative D call TRBD1 (5 bases). Per the germline V gene, CDR1 is SGHAT and CDR2 is FQDESV (reference sequence). The CDR3 extends over 16 amino acids. The V end lost 4 bases, the J end lost 6 bases, and 16 bases lay between the germline ends. For the CDR3, the DNA is TGTGCCAGCAGCTCGACAGCCACCTCAACTAATTCACCCCTCCACTTT. Translated, it gives CASSSTATSTNSPLHF.

This clonotype came up a few times. CDR3 nucleotide sequence: TGTGCCACCAGCCGAGCGCTGACAGGCAACACTGAAGCTTTCTTT. Protein: CATSRALTGNTEAFF. The chain uses TRBV15 and TRBJ1-1; weak D call: TRBD1 (6 bases). This CDR3 is 15 amino acids long. Deletions cut 5 bases from V and 2 bases from J, with 15 bases between. Germline assignment: CDR1 LNHNV and CDR2 YYDKDF (reference sequence).

This clonotype was seen only a few times. At one end the junction does not follow the germline gene, possibly because of a read error. The chain employs TRBV7-9 and TRBJ2-1; 14 bases are shared with TRBD2. The CDR3 runs to 15 residues. Germline loops: CDR1 SEHNR, CDR2 FQNEAQ (reference sequence). The CDR3 region is CTSTAGLAGVNEQFF. The CDR3 DNA reads as TGTACCAGCACGGCGGGACTAGCGGGAGTCAATGAGCAGTTCTTC.

The chain joins TRBV24-1 to TRBJ2-3; unclear D gene. There are 12 residues in the CDR3. From germline, CDR1 is KGHDR and CDR2 SFDVKD. V was cut by 6 bases and J by 4 bases, with 7 bases left in between. The CDR3 coding sequence is TGTGCCACCAGTATTGCGGCAGATACGCAGTATTTT. Amino acid sequence: CATSIAADTQYF.

This clonotype was seen more than once but under ten times. CDR3 residues: CASTRWALPQETQYF. DNA for the CDR3: TGTGCCAGCACCCGGTGGGCCCTGCCCCAAGAGACCCAGTACTTC. The chain carries TRBV6-2 or TRBV6-3 and TRBJ2-5; D gene uncertain. The CDR3 is 15 residues long. Germline CDR1 reads MNHEY; CDR2 reads SVGEGT. Trimming took 7 bases from V and 1 from J, leaving 16 bases between them.

This clonotype was counted ten times or more. The genes are TRBV28 and TRBJ2-2; 7 nucleotides match TRBD2. V trimming: 8 bases; J trimming: 7 bases; junction bases outside the gene matches: 10. The germline V gene has CDR1 MDHEN and CDR2 SYDVKM. CDR3 length: 14 amino acids. For the CDR3, the DNA is TGTGCCAGCGGAGTCTGGGGCGGGAGCGGGGAGCTGTTTTTT. It encodes CASGVWGGSGELFF.

This clonotype was recorded at least ten times. The genes are TRBV20-1 and TRBJ1-5; 7 bases fit TRBD1. The CDR3 consists of 16 residues. V lost 1 base and J lost 4; bases outside the gene matches: 10. The germline V gene encodes CDR1 DFQATT and CDR2 SNEGSKA (reference sequence). In nucleotides, the CDR3 is TGCAGTGCTAGAGCCCCATCCGGGACAGATAATCAGCCCCAGCATTTT. It translates to CSARAPSGTDNQPQHF.